This paragraph reports one T cell receptor (beta chain). The data were produced by immunoSEQ multiplex PCR, yet TCRdb's version contains in-frame clones alone and is incomplete. Here the sample spans 230,000 or so clones, 86% being singletons. The participants were between roughly 18 and 100 years old and came from under 25 US areas. Clinical history as reported by participants underpinned cohort assignment. This specimen comes from a study of blood T cell repertoires in COVID-19. Study as a whole: The analysed material was cDNA or gDNA that came from T cells, B-cell-depleted T cells, or PBMCs.

Germline V lookup: CDR1 SEHNR, CDR2 FQNEAQ (reference sequence). The V segment lost 5 bases and the J segment 5 bases; nucleotides outside the gene matches: 15. This CDR3 has 17 amino acids. The sequencing input was PBMCs or T cells enriched from blood (not recorded which). This clonotype was obtained from a woman in her thirties or forties with acute COVID-19. The chain joins TRBV7-9 to TRBJ1-1, with 9 bases aligning to TRBD1. The CDR3 nucleotides read TGTGCCAGCAGCGCCGTGCCGGGACAGGGACCTACTACTGAAGCTTTCTTT. It specifies CASSAVPGQGPTTEAFF. Full variable domain (rest looked up from reference TRBV7-9 and TRBJ1-1): DTGVSQNPRHKITKRGQNVTFRCDPISEHNRLYWYRQTLGQGPEFLTYFQNEAQLEKSRLLSDRFSAERPKGSFSTLEIQRTEQGDSAMYLCASSAVPGQGPTTEAFFGQGTRLTVV.